This TCR beta chain was sequenced for a study of blood T cell repertoires in COVID-19. At the level of the study: Both acute and convalescent COVID-19 samples were obtained from the United States, Italy and Spain.

Germline CDR1 and CDR2: LGHDT and YNNKEL (reference sequence). V was trimmed by 2 bases and J by 1 base, leaving 8 bases between them. The length of the CDR3 is 14 residues. This clone was seen a single time. Generated by immunoSEQ multiplex PCR, the TCRdb table keeps only in-frame clones and is missing some. The sample carries 270,000 or so clones, approximately 87% recorded once. The chain employs TRBV3-1 (or the pseudogene TRBV3-2) and TRBJ1-1, with D maybe TRBD1 (6 bases). The TCR comes from a human donor in a cohort sampled during active COVID-19. Sequenced: peripheral blood. As DNA, the CDR3 is TGTGCCAGCAGCCAACAGACAGGGAACACTGAAGCTTTCTTT. Translation: CASSQQTGNTEAFF.